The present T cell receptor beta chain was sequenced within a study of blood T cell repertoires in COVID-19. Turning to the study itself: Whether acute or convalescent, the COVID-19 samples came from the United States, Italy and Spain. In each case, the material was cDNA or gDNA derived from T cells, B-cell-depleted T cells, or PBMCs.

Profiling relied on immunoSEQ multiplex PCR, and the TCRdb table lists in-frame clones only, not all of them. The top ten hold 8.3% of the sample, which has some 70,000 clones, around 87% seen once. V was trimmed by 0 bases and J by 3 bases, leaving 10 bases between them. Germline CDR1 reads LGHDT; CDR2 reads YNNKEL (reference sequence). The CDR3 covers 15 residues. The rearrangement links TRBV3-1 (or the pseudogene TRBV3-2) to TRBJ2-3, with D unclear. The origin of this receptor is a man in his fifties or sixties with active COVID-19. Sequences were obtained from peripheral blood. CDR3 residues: CASSQDSTPTDTQYF. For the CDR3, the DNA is TGTGCCAGCAGCCAAGATAGTACTCCTACAGATACGCAGTATTTT.